There are many counts of the clone carrying this T cell receptor (beta chain). No antigen is known for it. A J-beta primer mix and a sample-barcoded 5' primer were used in a second PCR of roughly 6 to 12 cycles. TCRdb re-called the 5' RACE reads with MiXCR, one entry per CDR3 protein. The sample has about 1,500,000 distinct CDR3 sequences; about 43% are singletons. These data come from a study of blood T cells in healthy people across ages. This CDR3 contains 15 residues. V was clipped by 4 bases and J by 3 bases; unmatched bases: 4. Germline V gene lookup returns CDR1 SGHAT and CDR2 FQNNGV. General study points: In these data, TCR beta diversity tracked strongly with naive T cell percentage.

The chain joins TRBV11-2 to TRBJ2-1; 9 bases agree with TRBD1. This TCR derives from a woman aged 18-29 years in good health. The sample was blood. CDR3 DNA: TGTGCCAGCAGCTCGGGACAGGGCCTCTACAATGAGCAGTTCTTC. It is translated as CASSSGQGLYNEQFF. The whole variable domain, remainder taken from reference TRBV11-2 and TRBJ2-1, is EAGVAQSPRYKIIEKRQSVAFWCNPISGHATLYWYQQILGQGPKLLIQFQNNGVVDDSQLPKDRFSAERLKGVDSTLKIQPAKLEDSAVYLCASSSGQGLYNEQFFGPGTRLTVL.